Listed below are T cell receptor beta chains from one sample, sequenced in a study of blood T cell repertoires in COVID-19. Generated by immunoSEQ multiplex PCR, the TCRdb table keeps only in-frame clones and is missing some. This sample carries around 240,000 clones, roughly 88% of them seen once, and the ten largest clones take under 2.5%. The sequencing input was PBMCs or T cells enriched from blood (not recorded which). The receptors shown here come from a woman between 50 and 59 years old who had recovered from COVID-19. The CDR3 runs from the conserved cysteine through the conserved F or W. Each record gives: J gene, D gene, V gene, CDR3 length, clone size, CDR3 protein, CDR3 DNA. A D gene is named only where the DNA matches it firmly. Only some rows state a clone size, as once, few, many or a class for expanded clones.

TRBJ1-1	TRBD1	TRBV7-8	14	NA	CASSLGQGITEAFF	TGTGCCAGCAGCCTTGGACAGGGAATCACTGAAGCTTTCTTT
TRBJ1-5	NA	TRBV29-1	13	NA	CSVEVVGGQPQHF	TGCAGCGTTGAAGTAGTGGGGGGTCAGCCCCAGCATTTT
TRBJ1-2	TRBD1	TRBV3-1/TRBV3-2	15	few	CASSHLTGGGIGYTF	TGTGCCAGCAGCCACCTGACAGGGGGCGGCATTGGCTACACCTTC
TRBJ2-5	NA	TRBV5-1	14	NA	CASSFGTGKETQYF	TGCGCCAGCAGCTTCGGTACGGGAAAAGAGACCCAGTACTTC
TRBJ2-7	NA	TRBV29-1	14	NA	CSAAFSGASYEQYF	TGCAGCGCCGCCTTCAGCGGAGCCTCCTACGAGCAGTACTTC
TRBJ1-6	TRBD1	TRBV3-1/TRBV3-2	15	NA	CASSQDRSYNSPLHF	TGTGCCAGCAGCCAGGACAGGAGTTATAATTCACCCCTCCACTTT
TRBJ2-2	NA	TRBV9	16	NA	CASSIREGANTGELFF	TGTGCCAGCAGCATTCGCGAGGGGGCGAACACCGGGGAGCTGTTTTTT
TRBJ2-2	TRBD1	TRBV9	14	NA	CASSETGDTGELFF	TGTGCCAGCAGCGAGACAGGGGACACCGGGGAGCTGTTTTTT
TRBJ2-5	NA	TRBV28	16	NA	CASSPPGGGSLETQYF	TGTGCCAGCAGTCCCCCCGGGGGAGGTTCCTTGGAGACCCAGTACTTC
TRBJ1-5	NA	TRBV16	15	NA	CASSQSSHSNQPQHF	TGTGCCAGCAGCCAATCCAGTCATAGCAATCAGCCCCAGCATTTT
TRBJ1-4	TRBD1	TRBV7-9	15	NA	CASSWRQGGGEKLFF	TGTGCCAGCAGCTGGCGACAGGGGGGTGGTGAAAAACTGTTTTTT
TRBJ1-1	NA	TRBV12-3/TRBV12-4	12	NA	CASRAGATEAFF	TGTGCCAGCAGGGCGGGCGCCACTGAAGCTTTCTTT
TRBJ1-2	NA	TRBV5-1	14	NA	CASSYDWGGNGYTF	TGCGCCAGCAGCTACGACTGGGGGGGAAATGGCTACACCTTC
TRBJ2-3	TRBD1	TRBV30	15	NA	CAWGGTTGRTDTQYF	TGTGCCTGGGGTGGTACGACAGGGCGCACAGATACGCAGTATTTT
TRBJ1-3	NA	TRBV19	13	NA	CASSSMRGNTIYF	TGTGCCAGTAGTAGCATGAGGGGAAACACCATATATTTT
TRBJ1-1	NA	TRBV11-1	14	NA	CASSLVTGNTEAFF	TGTGCCAGCAGCTTAGTCACGGGTAACACTGAAGCTTTCTTT
TRBJ1-2	TRBD1	TRBV6-5	15	NA	CASTARFQGVGGYTF	TGTGCCAGCACCGCGCGCTTCCAGGGGGTTGGGGGCTACACCTTC
TRBJ1-1	NA	TRBV29-1	13	NA	CSVDTGMSTEAFF	TGCAGCGTTGATACAGGGATGAGCACTGAAGCTTTCTTT
TRBJ1-4	TRBD1	TRBV2	18	NA	CASSTPTGTVTTNEKLFF	TGTGCCAGCAGCACCCCCACCGGGACAGTAACAACTAATGAAAAACTGTTTTTT
TRBJ1-5	NA	TRBV28	12	once	CASCEVNQPQHF	TGTGCCAGCTGTGAGGTAAATCAGCCCCAGCATTTT
TRBJ2-2	NA	TRBV2	15	once	CASSETGHNTGELFF	TGTGCCAGCAGTGAGACCGGACATAACACCGGGGAGCTGTTTTTT
TRBJ1-6	NA	TRBV28	12	NA	CASRNRRSPLHF	TGTGCCAGCAGAAACAGGAGATCACCCCTCCACTTT
TRBJ2-2	NA	TRBV27	15	NA	CASSATGFDTGELFF	TGTGCCAGCAGTGCTACAGGGTTTGACACCGGGGAGCTGTTTTTT
TRBJ2-1	TRBD2	TRBV11-3	17	NA	CASSQKMGGSSYNEQFF	TGTGCCAGCAGCCAAAAGATGGGAGGGAGCTCCTACAATGAGCAGTTCTTC
TRBJ1-1	TRBD1	TRBV5-4	17	NA	CASSLAGQGARNTEAFF	TGTGCCAGCAGCTTGGCGGGACAGGGGGCGCGTAACACTGAAGCTTTCTTT
TRBJ2-1	NA	TRBV24-1	14	NA	CATSDHPQGYEQFF	TGTGCCACCAGTGACCATCCACAGGGCTATGAGCAGTTCTTC
TRBJ1-1	TRBD1	TRBV28	15	once	CASSPLPGQSPFSFF	TGTGCCAGCAGTCCTCTTCCGGGACAGAGTCCTTTTAGTTTCTTT
TRBJ1-1	TRBD1	TRBV24-1	12	NA	CAVRGRNTEAFF	TGTGCCGTCAGGGGGCGGAACACTGAAGCTTTCTTT
TRBJ1-4	NA	TRBV28	12	NA	CASSPWPLELFF	TGTGCCAGCAGCCCTTGGCCGCTTGAACTGTTTTTT
TRBJ2-1	TRBD2	TRBV5-4	19	NA	CASSSHNGQREGPYNEQFF	TGTGCCAGCAGCTCACACAACGGTCAGCGGGAGGGCCCTTACAATGAGCAGTTCTTC
TRBJ2-1	TRBD2	TRBV18	15	few	CASSPSSGRENEQFF	TGTGCCAGCTCACCCTCATCAGGGCGGGAGAATGAGCAGTTCTTC
TRBJ2-6	NA	TRBV27	15	NA	CASGHTGSGANVLTF	TGTGCCAGCGGCCATACAGGCTCTGGGGCCAACGTCCTGACTTTC
TRBJ1-1	NA	TRBV9	15	NA	CASSVGTDRDTEAFF	TGTGCCAGCAGCGTAGGGACTGACCGAGACACTGAAGCTTTCTTT
TRBJ1-1	NA	TRBV2	17	NA	CASSEFDMRTKNTEAFF	TGTGCCAGCAGTGAATTCGATATGCGAACGAAGAACACTGAAGCTTTCTTT
TRBJ1-1	NA	TRBV2	14	NA	CASSEEGGYTEAFF	TGTGCCAGCAGTGAAGAGGGGGGGTACACTGAAGCTTTCTTT
TRBJ1-2	TRBD1	TRBV27	19	NA	CASSPLTAGTEKKSYGYTF	TGTGCCAGCAGTCCCTTGACGGCCGGGACAGAAAAGAAATCTTATGGCTACACCTTC
TRBJ2-7	TRBD1	TRBV27	16	once	CASSPAGTGGKAEQYF	TGTGCCAGCAGTCCCGCCGGGACAGGGGGCAAGGCCGAGCAGTACTTC
TRBJ1-2	NA	TRBV9	15	NA	CASSVDGQSSTGYTF	TGTGCCAGCAGCGTAGATGGGCAGTCTTCGACTGGCTACACCTTC
TRBJ2-1	TRBD2	TRBV7-3	12	once	CASSPGGNEQFF	TGTGCCAGCAGCCCGGGAGGGAATGAGCAGTTCTTC
TRBJ2-7	TRBD2	TRBV5-1	14	NA	CASRIGGGIDEQYF	TGCGCCAGCAGGATCGGGGGAGGGATCGACGAGCAGTACTTC
TRBJ2-1	NA	TRBV11-2	18	NA	CASSCRVGECGSYNEQFF	TGTGCCAGCAGCTGTCGAGTTGGCGAGTGCGGTTCCTACAATGAGCAGTTCTTC
TRBJ2-7	NA	TRBV6-5	14	NA	CASSYNRDPYEQYF	TGTGCCAGCAGTTATAACAGGGACCCCTACGAGCAGTACTTC
TRBJ1-5	TRBD1	TRBV18	16	NA	CASSPVGQQINQPQHF	TGTGCCAGCTCACCAGTGGGACAGCAAATTAATCAGCCCCAGCATTTT
TRBJ1-1	NA	TRBV9	15	NA	CASSVVGALNTEAFF	TGTGCCAGCAGCGTAGTAGGGGCCCTGAACACTGAAGCTTTCTTT
TRBJ2-7	NA	TRBV6-2/TRBV6-3	16	NA	CASSYGGSSVTDEQYF	TGTGCCAGCAGTTACGGTGGGTCTAGCGTTACCGACGAGCAGTACTTC
TRBJ2-4	TRBD1	TRBV7-9	15	NA	CASSLTGGSKNIQYF	TGTGCCAGCAGCTTGACAGGGGGCTCCAAAAACATTCAGTACTTC
TRBJ1-2	NA	TRBV13	15	NA	CASSVFTGSNYGYTF	TGTGCCAGCAGCGTGTTTACAGGGTCTAACTATGGCTACACCTTC
TRBJ2-5	NA	TRBV5-1	14	NA	CASSLDRSGETQYF	TGCGCCAGCAGCTTGGACAGGAGCGGGGAGACCCAGTACTTC
TRBJ1-5	NA	TRBV28	14	NA	CASSSGTGVRPQHF	TGTGCCAGCAGTTCCGGGACGGGGGTGAGGCCCCAGCATTTT
TRBJ1-2	NA	TRBV28	16	NA	CASSLEWPAGGYGYTF	TGTGCCAGCAGTTTAGAGTGGCCGGCAGGAGGCTATGGCTACACCTTC
TRBJ1-2	NA	TRBV27	13	NA	CASSSGANYGYTF	TGTGCCAGCAGTTCGGGAGCGAACTATGGCTACACCTTC
TRBJ2-5	TRBD2	TRBV7-2	16	NA	CASSLVSGAWQETQYF	TGTGCCAGCAGCTTAGTAAGCGGGGCGTGGCAAGAGACCCAGTACTTC
TRBJ2-7	TRBD1	TRBV4-1	16	NA	CASSQMTGGKSYEQYF	TGCGCCAGCAGCCAAATGACAGGGGGGAAGTCCTACGAGCAGTACTTC
TRBJ1-2	NA	TRBV14	13	NA	CASSHGPSYGYTF	TGTGCCAGCAGCCACGGCCCTAGCTATGGCTACACCTTC